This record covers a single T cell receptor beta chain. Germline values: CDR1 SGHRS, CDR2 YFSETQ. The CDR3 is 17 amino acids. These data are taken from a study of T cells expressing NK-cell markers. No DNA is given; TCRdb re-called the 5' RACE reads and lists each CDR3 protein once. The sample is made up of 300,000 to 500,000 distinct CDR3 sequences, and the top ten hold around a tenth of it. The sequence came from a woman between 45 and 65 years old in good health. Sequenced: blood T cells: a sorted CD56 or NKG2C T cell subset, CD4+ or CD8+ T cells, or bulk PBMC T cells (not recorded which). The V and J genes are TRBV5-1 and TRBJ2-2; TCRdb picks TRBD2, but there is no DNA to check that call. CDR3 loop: CASSSRTSGTNTGELFF.